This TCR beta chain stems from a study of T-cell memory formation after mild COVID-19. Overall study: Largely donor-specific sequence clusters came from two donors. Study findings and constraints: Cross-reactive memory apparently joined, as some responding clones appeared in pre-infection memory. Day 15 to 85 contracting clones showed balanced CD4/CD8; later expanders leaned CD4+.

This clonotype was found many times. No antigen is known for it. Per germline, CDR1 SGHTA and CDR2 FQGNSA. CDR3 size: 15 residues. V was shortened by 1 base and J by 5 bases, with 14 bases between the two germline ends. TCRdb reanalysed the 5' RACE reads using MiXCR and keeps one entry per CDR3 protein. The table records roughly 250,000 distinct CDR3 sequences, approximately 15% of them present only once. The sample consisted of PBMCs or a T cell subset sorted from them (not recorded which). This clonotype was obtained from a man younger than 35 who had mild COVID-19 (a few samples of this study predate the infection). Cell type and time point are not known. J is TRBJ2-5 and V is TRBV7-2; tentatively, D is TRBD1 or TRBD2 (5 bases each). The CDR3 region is CASSLGSGWGETQYF. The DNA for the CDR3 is TGTGCCAGCAGCTTAGGAAGCGGCTGGGGGGAGACCCAGTACTTC.